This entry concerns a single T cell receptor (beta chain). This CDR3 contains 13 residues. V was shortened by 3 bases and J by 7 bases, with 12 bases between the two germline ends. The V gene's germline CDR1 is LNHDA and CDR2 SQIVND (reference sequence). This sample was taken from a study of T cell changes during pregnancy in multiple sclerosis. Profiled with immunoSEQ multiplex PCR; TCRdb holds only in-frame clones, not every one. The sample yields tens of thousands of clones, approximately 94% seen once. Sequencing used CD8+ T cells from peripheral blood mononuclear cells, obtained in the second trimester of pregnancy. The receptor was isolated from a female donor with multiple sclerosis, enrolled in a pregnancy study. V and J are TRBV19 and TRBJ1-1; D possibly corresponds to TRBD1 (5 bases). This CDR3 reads CASSMGGAGEAFF. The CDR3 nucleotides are TGTGCCAGTAGTATGGGAGGGGCTGGTGAAGCTTTCTTT. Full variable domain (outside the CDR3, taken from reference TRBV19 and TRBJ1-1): DGGITQSPKYLFRKEGQNVTLSCEQNLNHDAMYWYRQDPGQGLRLIYYSQIVNDFQKGDIAEGYSVSREKKESFPLTVTSAQKNPTAFYLCASSMGGAGEAFFGQGTRLTVV.